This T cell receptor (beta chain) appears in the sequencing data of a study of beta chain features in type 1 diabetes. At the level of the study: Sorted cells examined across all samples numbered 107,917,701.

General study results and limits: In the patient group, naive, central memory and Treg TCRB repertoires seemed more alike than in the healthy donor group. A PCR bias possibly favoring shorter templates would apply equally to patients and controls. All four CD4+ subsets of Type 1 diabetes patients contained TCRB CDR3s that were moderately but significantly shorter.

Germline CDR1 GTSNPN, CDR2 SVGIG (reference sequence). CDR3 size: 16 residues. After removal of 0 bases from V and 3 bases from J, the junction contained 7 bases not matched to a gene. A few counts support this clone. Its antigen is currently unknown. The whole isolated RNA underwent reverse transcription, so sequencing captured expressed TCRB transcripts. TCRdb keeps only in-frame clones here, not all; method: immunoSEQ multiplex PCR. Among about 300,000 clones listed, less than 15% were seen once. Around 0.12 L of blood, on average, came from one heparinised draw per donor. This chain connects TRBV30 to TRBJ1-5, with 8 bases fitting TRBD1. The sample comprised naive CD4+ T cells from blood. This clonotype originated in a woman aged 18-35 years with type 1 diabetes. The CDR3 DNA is TGTGCCTGGAGTGTTTTGGGGACAGGAAACAATCAGCCCCAGCATTTT. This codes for CAWSVLGTGNNQPQHF. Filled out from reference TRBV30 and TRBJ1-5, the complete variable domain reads SQTIHQWPATLVQPVGSPLSLECTVEGTSNPNLYWYRQAAGRGLQLLFYSVGIGQISSEVPQNLSASRPQDRQFILSSKKLLLSDSGFYLCAWSVLGTGNNQPQHFGDGTRLSIL.